One and the same sample provided the 24 T cell receptor beta chains below, sequenced in a study of long-term antiretroviral therapy in people with HIV. The authors ran the immunoSEQ assay, v3.0, at survey level. Sequencing was performed with immunoSEQ multiplex PCR; in TCRdb, only in-frame clones are kept and a portion is missing. The sample has some 25,000 clones, about four fifths seen once. The source was unsorted PBMCs, collected 3 years after starting antiretroviral therapy. The receptor set was obtained from a man aged 18 to 30 with HIV.

As concerns this clone: A read error may account for a junction end that differs from germline. The J gene is TRBJ2-5, the V gene TRBV5-1, with 9 bases lining up with TRBD1. CDR1 and CDR2 from the germline V gene are SGHRS and YFSETQ. The CDR3 length is 13 residues. The CDR3 loop reads CASSLALGDRGDF. The CDR3 nucleotides read TGCGCCAGCAGCTTGGCATTAGGAGACAGGGGGGACTTC. The complete variable domain, with remaining parts taken from reference TRBV5-1 and TRBJ2-5, reads KAGVTQTPRYLIKTRGQQVTLSCSPISGHRSVSWYQQTPGQGLQFLFEYFSETQRNKGNFPGRFSGRQFSNSRSEMNVSTLELGDSALYLCASSLALGDRGDFGPGTRLLVL.

V usage is TRBV5-1 and J usage is TRBJ2-3; possibly TRBD2 for D (7 bases). CDR1 and CDR2 (germline): SGHRS, YFSETQ. The V and J ends lost 4 bases and 6 bases respectively, with 21 bases between them. CDR3 length: 16 residues. The CDR3 coding sequence is TGCGCCAGCAGCGACACGGGGGCCCGGGGGGTGGATACGCAGTATTTT. Translation: CASSDTGARGVDTQYF.

The chain links TRBV30 to TRBJ1-5, with 7 bases matching TRBD1. Per germline, CDR1 GTSNPN and CDR2 SVGIG (reference sequence). J lost 9 bases, V lost 5 bases, and 10 bases had no gene match. This CDR3 comprises 13 residues. CDR3 sequence: CAWGTGEGLPQHF. For the CDR3, the DNA is TGTGCCTGGGGAACAGGGGAAGGTTTGCCCCAGCATTTT.

V usage is TRBV11-2 and J usage is TRBJ2-2, with a weak D call TRBD2 (6 bases). V was pared by 4 bases and J by 0 bases, with 12 bases between. The germline gives CDR1 SGHAT, CDR2 FQNNGV. The CDR3 consists of 16 residues. The CDR3 DNA reads as TGTGCCAGCAGCTCCCGGGGGACCGCGAACACCGGGGAGCTGTTTTTT. It specifies CASSSRGTANTGELFF.

This clone was counted between two and nine times. The chain uses TRBV9 and TRBJ1-2, with no clear D. Deletions cut 5 bases from V and 4 bases from J, with 9 bases between. CDR1 and CDR2 (germline): SGDLS, YYNGEE. The CDR3 spans 12 residues. The chain's CDR3 is CASRTGVYGYTF. The CDR3 nucleotides read TGTGCCAGCAGGACTGGGGTCTATGGCTACACCTTC.

J is TRBJ2-1 and V is TRBV2, with D possibly being TRBD1 (5 bases). The CDR3 totals 12 residues. From germline, CDR1 is SNHLY and CDR2 FYNNEI. Trimming pared 1 base from V and 8 bases from J, leaving 6 bases between. As DNA, the CDR3 is TGTGCCAGCAGTGAAGGGGGCCATGAGCAGTTCTTC. It codes for CASSEGGHEQFF. The complete variable domain, with remaining parts taken from reference TRBV2 and TRBJ2-1, reads EPEVTQTPSHQVTQMGQEVILRCVPISNHLYFYWYRQILGQKVEFLVSFYNNEISEKSEIFDDQFSVERPDGSNFTLKIRSTKLEDSAMYFCASSEGGHEQFFGPGTRLTVL.

The rearrangement uses TRBV4-2 and TRBJ2-2, with TRBD2 matching over 13 bases. V trimming: 2 bases; J trimming: 7 bases; junction bases outside the gene matches: 7. The germline gives CDR1 LGHNA, CDR2 YNFKEQ. The CDR3 runs 17 residues. Here the CDR3 DNA reads TGTGCCAGCAGCCAATCCCGGACTAGCGGGGGATTCGGGGAGCTGTTTTTT. Its translation is CASSQSRTSGGFGELFF.

The chain has TRBV6-5 and TRBJ1-1; no firm D call. This CDR3 comprises 13 residues. The V gene lost 6 bases and the J gene lost 0 bases, with 8 bases spanning the gap. CDR1 and CDR2 (germline): MNHEY, SVGAGI. CDR3 amino acids: CASSPRMNTEAFF. The DNA for the CDR3 is TGTGCCAGCAGCCCCAGGATGAACACTGAAGCTTTCTTT.

The J gene is TRBJ1-4, the V gene TRBV11-2; D ambiguous. V was shortened by 0 bases and J by 10 bases, with 3 bases between the two germline ends. The CDR3 length is 11 residues. CDR1 SGHAT and CDR2 FQNNGV come from the germline V gene. CDR3: CASSLDSKLFF. The CDR3 DNA follows: TGTGCCAGCAGCTTAGATTCAAAACTGTTTTTT.

In DNA, the CDR3 is TGTGCCAGTAGATTGACAGCTATGAACACTGAAGCTTTCTTT. Translated: CASRLTAMNTEAFF. The V and J genes are TRBV19 and TRBJ1-1; D perhaps matches TRBD1 (5 bases). Germline V gene data show CDR1 as LNHDA and CDR2 as SQIVND (reference sequence). Trimming removed 6 bases at V and 0 bases at J, with 11 bases between. The CDR3 has 14 amino acids. Together with reference TRBV19 and TRBJ1-1, the CDR3 gives the full variable domain: DGGITQSPKYLFRKEGQNVTLSCEQNLNHDAMYWYRQDPGQGLRLIYYSQIVNDFQKGDIAEGYSVSREKKESFPLTVTSAQKNPTAFYLCASRLTAMNTEAFFGQGTRLTVV.

The rearrangement links TRBV7-9 to TRBJ1-1; no firm D call. This CDR3 comprises 12 residues. Looked up from germline, CDR1 is SEHNR and CDR2 is FQNEAQ (reference sequence). V was clipped by 3 bases and J by 4 bases, with 6 bases between them. DNA for the CDR3: TGTGCCAGCAGCTTCCCCGGCACTGAAGCTTTCTTT. Translation: CASSFPGTEAFF.

This clone came up a few times. The genes are TRBV16 and TRBJ2-5; 13 nucleotides agree with TRBD2. Germline V gives CDR1 KGHSY, CDR2 FQNENV. The CDR3 contains 17 residues. The V gene end was trimmed by 5 bases and the J gene end by 1 base; junction bases not matched to a gene: 7. This CDR3 is CASSRGLAGSSQETQYF. The CDR3 DNA reads TGTGCCAGCAGCAGGGGACTAGCGGGGTCCTCCCAAGAGACCCAGTACTTC.

This clone was picked up a small number of times. This rearrangement joins TRBV7-9 to TRBJ1-5, with D possibly matching TRBD1 (5 bases). Germline loops: CDR1 SEHNR, CDR2 FQNEAQ (reference sequence). The CDR3 has 15 amino acids. The V end was cut by 6 bases, the J end by 2 bases, with 14 bases between. CDR3 sequence reads: CASSIAGAGNQPQHF. In nucleotides, the CDR3 is TGTGCCAGCAGTATAGCTGGGGCAGGCAATCAGCCCCAGCATTTT.

On this clone itself: Mismatch with germline at one junction end may stem from a read error. The rearrangement joins TRBV11-3 to TRBJ2-1; tentative D call: TRBD1 (5 bases). Per the germline V gene, CDR1 is SGHNT and CDR2 is YENEEA. The CDR3 contains 15 residues. The CDR3 here is CASSSETAQYNELFF. CDR3 nucleotides: TGTGCCAGCAGCTCTGAGACAGCGCAATACAATGAGCTGTTCTTC.

The rearrangement joins TRBV27 to TRBJ2-7; D not certain. The CDR3 is 11 amino acids. V lost 4 bases, J lost 2 bases, and 3 bases lay in between. Germline V gives CDR1 MNHEY, CDR2 SMNVEV (reference sequence). For the CDR3, the DNA is TGTGCCAGCAGTTCAGCCTACGAGCAGTACTTC. Its translation is CASSSAYEQYF.

This chain joins TRBV27 and TRBJ2-4, with 10 bases lining up with TRBD2. CDR1 and CDR2 (germline): MNHEY, SMNVEV (reference sequence). The CDR3 spans 16 residues. V was pared by 3 bases and J by 2 bases, with 4 bases of the junction left unmatched. The CDR3 loop is CASSLGSGGTKNIQYF. CDR3 sequence (DNA): TGTGCCAGCAGTTTGGGTAGCGGGGGGACCAAAAACATTCAGTACTTC.

The rearrangement joins TRBV25-1 to TRBJ1-3, with unresolved D. The CDR3 consists of 13 residues. CDR1 is MGHDK, CDR2 SYGVNS, per germline. V lost 2 bases to trimming and J lost 0 bases, with 2 bases between them. Here the CDR3 reads CASSEHSGNTIYF. The CDR3 region has the DNA TGTGCCAGCAGTGAACACTCTGGAAACACCATATATTTT.

The chain joins TRBV5-4 to TRBJ1-2; D perhaps matches TRBD1 (5 bases). Trimming shortened V by 1 base and J by 7 bases, and 11 bases separated the two germline ends. The CDR3 runs to 13 residues. CDR1 and CDR2 from the germline V gene are SGHNT and YYREEE (reference sequence). The DNA for the CDR3 is TGTGCCAGCAGCTTGCAGGGCGTGAGTGGCTACACCTTC. Protein: CASSLQGVSGYTF.

The chain combines TRBV7-2 with TRBJ1-5, with 9 bases identical to TRBD1. V lost 0 bases to trimming and J lost 4 bases; unmatched junction nucleotides: 7. This CDR3 is 17 amino acids long. CDR1 is SGHTA, CDR2 FQGNSA, per germline. CDR3 region: CASSLAAYGQGNQPQHF. Written as DNA, the CDR3 is TGTGCCAGCAGCTTAGCGGCCTACGGACAGGGGAATCAGCCCCAGCATTTT.

V gene TRBV7-6 combines with J gene TRBJ1-4; 7 bases match TRBD1. V shed 4 bases and J 4 bases; nucleotides not matched to a gene: 18. The germline V gene encodes CDR1 SGHVS and CDR2 FNYEAQ. The CDR3 extends over 19 amino acids. The CDR3 protein is CASSYGGQKESYVNEKLFF. The CDR3 DNA reads TGTGCCAGCAGCTACGGGGGACAGAAGGAAAGCTACGTTAATGAAAAACTGTTTTTT.

This clone was recorded once. The V call is TRBV19, the J call TRBJ2-3; D uncertain. V was trimmed by 4 bases and J by 2 bases, leaving 4 bases between them. The CDR3 has 12 residues. Germline values: CDR1 LNHDA, CDR2 SQIVND (reference sequence). CDR3 sequence reads: CASSTPTDTQYF. CDR3 DNA sequence: TGTGCCAGTAGTACCCCCACAGATACGCAGTATTTT.

The chain joins TRBV27 to TRBJ1-6, with a possible D match to TRBD1 (6 bases). The CDR3 has 13 amino acids. Trimming left V 10 bases short and J 4 bases short, with 11 bases between. Germline lookup yields CDR1 MNHEY and CDR2 SMNVEV (reference sequence). The DNA of the CDR3 is TGTGCCACCAGGGGTAATTATAATTCACCCCTCCACTTT. Protein product: CATRGNYNSPLHF.

This chain connects TRBV4-1 to TRBJ1-5; TRBD1 is a possible D gene (5 bases). V shed 7 bases and J shed 3 bases, with 19 bases lying between them. CDR3 length: 16 residues. Germline-derived CDR1 and CDR2 are MGHRA and YSYEKL. CDR3 in DNA: TGCGCCAGCACTCTGAATCCCCCCGGGACCAATCAGCCCCAGCATTTT. This encodes CASTLNPPGTNQPQHF.

V gene TRBV7-3 combines with J gene TRBJ2-2; 10 bases align to TRBD1. Germline loops: CDR1 SGHTA, CDR2 FQGTGA. With 5 bases clipped from V and 6 bases from J, the junction kept 6 bases outside the gene matches. The CDR3 runs 15 residues. CDR3 loop: CASSPDRGRAGELFF. DNA of the CDR3: TGTGCCAGCAGCCCCGACAGGGGGCGCGCCGGGGAGCTGTTTTTT.